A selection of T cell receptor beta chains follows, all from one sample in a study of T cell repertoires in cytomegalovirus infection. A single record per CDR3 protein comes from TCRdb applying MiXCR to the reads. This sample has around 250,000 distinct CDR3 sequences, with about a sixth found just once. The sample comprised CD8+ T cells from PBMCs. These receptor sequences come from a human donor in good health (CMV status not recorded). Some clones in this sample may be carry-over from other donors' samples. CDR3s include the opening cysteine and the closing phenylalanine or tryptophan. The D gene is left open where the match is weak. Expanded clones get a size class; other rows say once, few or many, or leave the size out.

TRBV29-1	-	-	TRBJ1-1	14	CSATWGSSNTEAFF	TGCAGCGCAACCTGGGGGTCGTCGAACACTGAAGCTTTCTTT
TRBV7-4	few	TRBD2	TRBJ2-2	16	CASAPVGGEQPGELFF	TGTGCCAGCGCCCCCGTGGGGGGGGAGCAACCCGGGGAGCTGTTTTTT
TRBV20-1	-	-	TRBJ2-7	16	CSASAPDSGPSYEQYF	TGCAGTGCTAGCGCCCCGGATTCCGGGCCTAGCTACGAGCAGTACTTC
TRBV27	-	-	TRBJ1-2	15	CASSAIQGTNYGYTF	TGTGCCAGCAGTGCGATACAGGGAACTAACTATGGCTACACCTTC
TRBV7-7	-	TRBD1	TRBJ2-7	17	CATWTGNEVVAAYEQYF	TGTGCGACGTGGACAGGGAATGAGGTAGTAGCAGCCTACGAGCAGTACTTC
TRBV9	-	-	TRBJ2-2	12	CASSVGDGELFF	TGTGCCAGCAGCGTAGGGGACGGGGAGCTGTTTTTT
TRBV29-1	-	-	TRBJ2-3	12	CSVRQITDTQYF	TGCAGCGTACGACAGATCACAGATACGCAGTATTTT
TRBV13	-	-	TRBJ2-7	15	CASSPSEVEIYEQYF	TGTGCCAGCAGTCCCTCGGAAGTGGAGATCTACGAGCAGTACTTC
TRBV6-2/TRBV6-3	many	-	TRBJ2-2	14	CASSAQGNTGELFF	TGTGCCAGCAGTGCACAGGGGAACACCGGGGAGCTGTTTTTT
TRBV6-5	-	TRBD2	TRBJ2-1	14	CASHGGGEYNEQFF	TGTGCCAGCCACGGGGGGGGCGAATACAATGAGCAGTTCTTC
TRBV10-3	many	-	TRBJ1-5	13	CAINREQGQPQHF	TGTGCCATCAACCGCGAACAGGGACAGCCCCAGCATTTT
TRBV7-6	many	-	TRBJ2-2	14	CASSLFSGPGELFF	TGTGCCAGCAGCTTATTTTCTGGTCCCGGGGAGCTGTTTTTT
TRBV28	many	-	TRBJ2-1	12	CASSIEPNEQFF	TGTGCCAGCAGTATAGAACCGAATGAGCAGTTCTTC
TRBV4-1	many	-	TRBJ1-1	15	CASTAKGGVNTEAFF	TGCGCCAGCACCGCAAAAGGCGGCGTAAACACTGAAGCTTTCTTT
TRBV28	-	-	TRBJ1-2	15	CASSLWAGNDYGYTF	TGTGCCAGCAGTCTTTGGGCAGGAAATGACTATGGCTACACCTTC
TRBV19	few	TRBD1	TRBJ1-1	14	CASSQGTGSAEAFF	TGTGCCAGTAGTCAAGGGACAGGAAGCGCTGAAGCTTTCTTT
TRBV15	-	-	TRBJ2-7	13	CATSSLRDYEQYF	TGTGCCACCAGCAGTTTAAGGGACTACGAGCAGTACTTC
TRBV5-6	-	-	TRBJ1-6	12	CASSSQGGPLHF	TGTGCCAGCAGCTCCCAGGGTGGACCCCTCCACTTT